This T cell receptor beta chain emerged from a study of siplizumab effects on memory and regulatory T cells. V lost 2 bases to trimming and J lost 4 bases, with 11 bases between them. Germline-derived CDR1 and CDR2 are MGHDK and SYGVNS. The CDR3 has 14 residues. TCRdb keeps only in-frame clones here, not all; method: immunoSEQ multiplex PCR. The sample has about 87,000 clones; about 87% are singletons. The TCR sequence derives from a human donor in good health. The V gene is TRBV25-1, the J gene TRBJ1-1; D possibly corresponds to TRBD1 (5 bases). The sample comprised Tregs sorted from blood. This CDR3 is CASSEQGVVTEAFF. DNA for the CDR3: TGTGCCAGCAGTGAACAAGGGGTTGTCACTGAAGCTTTCTTT.